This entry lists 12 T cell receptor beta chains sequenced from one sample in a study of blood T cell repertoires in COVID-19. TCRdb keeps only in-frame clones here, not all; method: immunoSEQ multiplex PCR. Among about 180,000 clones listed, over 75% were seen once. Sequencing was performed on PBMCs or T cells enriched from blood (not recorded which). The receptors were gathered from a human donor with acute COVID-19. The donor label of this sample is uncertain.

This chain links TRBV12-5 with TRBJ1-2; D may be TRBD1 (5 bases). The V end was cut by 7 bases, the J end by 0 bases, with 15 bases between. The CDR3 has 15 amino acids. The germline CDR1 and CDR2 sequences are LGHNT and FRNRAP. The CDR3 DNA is TGTGCTAGTGCTTTAACGGACAAACCTAACTATGGCTACACCTTC. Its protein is CASALTDKPNYGYTF. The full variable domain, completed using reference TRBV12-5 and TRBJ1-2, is DARVTQTPRHKVTEMGQEVTMRCQPILGHNTVFWYRQTMMQGLELLAYFRNRAPLDDSGMPKDRFSAEMPDATLATLKIQPSEPRDSAVYFCASALTDKPNYGYTFGSGTRLTVV.

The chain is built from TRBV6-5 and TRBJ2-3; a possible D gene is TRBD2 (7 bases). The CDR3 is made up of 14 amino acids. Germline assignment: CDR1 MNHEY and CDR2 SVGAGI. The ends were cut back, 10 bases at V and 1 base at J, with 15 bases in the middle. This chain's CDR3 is CAIPEGGRTDTQYF. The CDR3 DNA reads TGTGCCATCCCAGAGGGGGGGCGCACAGATACGCAGTATTTT.

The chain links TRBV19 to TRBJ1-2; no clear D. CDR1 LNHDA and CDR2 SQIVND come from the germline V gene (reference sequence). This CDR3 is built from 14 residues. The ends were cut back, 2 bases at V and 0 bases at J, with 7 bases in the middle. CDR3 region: CASSITSSNYGYTF. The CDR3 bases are TGTGCCAGTAGTATAACGAGTTCTAACTATGGCTACACCTTC.

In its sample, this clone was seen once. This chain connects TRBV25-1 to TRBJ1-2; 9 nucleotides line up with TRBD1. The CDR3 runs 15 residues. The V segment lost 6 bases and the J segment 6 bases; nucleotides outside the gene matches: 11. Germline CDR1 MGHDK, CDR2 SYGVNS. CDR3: CASRTGTGILHGYTF. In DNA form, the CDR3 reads TGTGCCAGCAGGACCGGGACAGGGATCCTCCATGGCTACACCTTC.

The CDR3, as DNA: TGCGCCAGCAGTGAGTGGAGGGACAGGGGGACAGATACGCAGTATTTT. Protein sequence: CASSEWRDRGTDTQYF. V is TRBV10-1 and J is TRBJ2-3, with 11 bases identical to TRBD1. V was pared by 1 base and J by 3 bases, with 3 bases of the junction left unmatched. This CDR3 comprises 16 residues. Germline assignment: CDR1 WNHNN and CDR2 SYGVQD (reference sequence).

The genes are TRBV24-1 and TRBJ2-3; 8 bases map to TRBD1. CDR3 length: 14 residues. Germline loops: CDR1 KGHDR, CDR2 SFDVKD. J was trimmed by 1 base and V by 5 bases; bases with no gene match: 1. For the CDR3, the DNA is TGTGCCACCAGTGCAGGGGGCGGCACAGATACGCAGTATTTT. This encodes CATSAGGGTDTQYF.

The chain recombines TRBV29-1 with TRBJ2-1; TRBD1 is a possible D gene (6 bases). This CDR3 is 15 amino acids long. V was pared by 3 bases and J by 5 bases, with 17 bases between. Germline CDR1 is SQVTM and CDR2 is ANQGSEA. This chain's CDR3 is CSVDNPGRGDNEQFF. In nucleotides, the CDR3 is TGCAGCGTTGATAACCCAGGCAGGGGTGACAATGAGCAGTTCTTC.

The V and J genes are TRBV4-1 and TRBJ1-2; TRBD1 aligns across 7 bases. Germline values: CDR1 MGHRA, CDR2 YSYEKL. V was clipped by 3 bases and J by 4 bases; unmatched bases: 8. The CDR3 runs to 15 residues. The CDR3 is CASSHGQAAFYGYTF. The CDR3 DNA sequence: TGCGCCAGCAGCCACGGACAGGCTGCCTTCTATGGCTACACCTTC.

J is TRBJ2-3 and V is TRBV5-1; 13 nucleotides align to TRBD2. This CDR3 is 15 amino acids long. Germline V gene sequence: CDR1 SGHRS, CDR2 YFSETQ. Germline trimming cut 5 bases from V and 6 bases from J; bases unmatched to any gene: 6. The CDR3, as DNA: TGCGCCAGCAGGCCGACTAGCGGGGGGTTCGATACGCAGTATTTT. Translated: CASRPTSGGFDTQYF.

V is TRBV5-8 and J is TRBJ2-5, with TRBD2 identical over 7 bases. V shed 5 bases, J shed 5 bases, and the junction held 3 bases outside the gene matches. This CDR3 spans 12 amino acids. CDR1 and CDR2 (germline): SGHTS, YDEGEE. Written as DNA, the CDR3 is TGTGCCAGCAGGACTAGCCTGGAGACCCAGTACTTC. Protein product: CASRTSLETQYF.

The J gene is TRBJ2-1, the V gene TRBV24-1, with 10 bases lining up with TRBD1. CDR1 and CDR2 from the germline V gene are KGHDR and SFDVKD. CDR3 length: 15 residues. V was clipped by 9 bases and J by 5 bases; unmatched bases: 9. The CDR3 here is CATQRTGGGHNEQFF. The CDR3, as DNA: TGTGCCACCCAACGGACAGGGGGAGGCCACAATGAGCAGTTCTTC.

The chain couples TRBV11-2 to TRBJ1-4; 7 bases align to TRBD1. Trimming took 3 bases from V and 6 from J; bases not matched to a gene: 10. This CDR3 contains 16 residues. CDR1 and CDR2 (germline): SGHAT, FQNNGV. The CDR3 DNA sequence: TGTGCCAGCAGCTTCAATTTTTTCAGGGGGGATGAAAAACTGTTTTTT. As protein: CASSFNFFRGDEKLFF. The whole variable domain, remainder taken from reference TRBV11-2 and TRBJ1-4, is EAGVAQSPRYKIIEKRQSVAFWCNPISGHATLYWYQQILGQGPKLLIQFQNNGVVDDSQLPKDRFSAERLKGVDSTLKIQPAKLEDSAVYLCASSFNFFRGDEKLFFGSGTQLSVL.